Below are 23 T cell receptor beta chains sequenced from a single sample in a study of post-analysis software for immune sequencing data. Findings of the study overall: Patients had higher frequencies than controls of roughly five TRBV segments, including TRBV5-6, TRBV5-1 and TRBV20-1.

For these TCRs, the target antigens are not known. Carried by the TCR beta cDNA libraries were unique molecular identifiers. Using its own MiXCR run on the PCR reads, TCRdb lists one record per CDR3 protein. Seen here are 700,000 to 800,000 distinct CDR3 sequences, roughly 27% observed once, and the top ten hold around 0.56%. The sample consisted of blood. The receptors were sampled from a girl aged 5-17 years with multiple sclerosis.

The chain employs TRBV12-3 or TRBV12-4 and TRBJ2-3, with no clear D. Trimming removed 1 base from V and 2 bases from J, with 10 bases in between. The CDR3 extends over 15 amino acids. The CDR3 region is CASSLVSGITDTQYF. The CDR3 bases are TGTGCCAGCAGTTTAGTTTCAGGAATCACAGATACGCAGTATTTT.

This clonotype came up many times. This chain connects TRBV20-1 to TRBJ2-1, with 10 positions matching TRBD1. Germline V gene sequence: CDR1 DFQATT, CDR2 SNEGSKA (reference sequence). The CDR3 is 15 residues long. The junction had 13 bases not matched to a gene; V was cut back by 6 bases and J by 8 bases. The CDR3 sequence: CSADFDRGLFDEQFF. For the CDR3, the DNA is TGCAGTGCAGATTTCGACAGGGGGCTTTTCGATGAGCAGTTCTTC.

In its sample, this clonotype was seen a few times. The rearrangement joins TRBV20-1 to TRBJ2-1, with 11 bases identical to TRBD2. The CDR3 is made up of 13 amino acids. Germline values: CDR1 DFQATT, CDR2 SNEGSKA (reference sequence). V lost 2 bases, J lost 8 bases, and 2 bases stayed unmatched. CDR3 nucleotides: TGCAGTGCTAGACTAGCGGGAGGCTATGAGCAGTTCTTC. Translating it yields CSARLAGGYEQFF.

This clonotype has ten or more counts. This chain uses TRBV15 with TRBJ2-3; D is undetermined. The CDR3 has 14 amino acids. Trimming shortened V by 3 bases and J by 6 bases, and 13 bases separated the two germline ends. Germline V gives CDR1 LNHNV, CDR2 YYDKDF (reference sequence). In DNA, the CDR3 is TGTGCCACCAGCAGCCTAGACCGTTTGGATACGCAGTATTTT. It is translated as CATSSLDRLDTQYF.

The gene calls are TRBV10-3 and TRBJ1-1, with D hard to call. The germline V and J ends were trimmed by 4 bases and 0 bases, with 9 bases remaining between them. There are 14 residues in the CDR3. Germline V lookup: CDR1 ENHRY, CDR2 SYGVKD. The CDR3 DNA is TGTGCCATCAGTGGAGAGCGGATGAACACTGAAGCTTTCTTT. Amino acid sequence: CAISGERMNTEAFF.

The chain joins TRBV20-1 to TRBJ2-5; 7 nucleotides match TRBD1. The V gene end was trimmed by 6 bases and the J gene end by 3 bases; junction bases not matched to a gene: 4. The CDR3 is 12 residues long. Per the germline V gene, CDR1 is DFQATT and CDR2 is SNEGSKA (reference sequence). CDR3 amino acids: CSAQGQKETQYF. CDR3 DNA sequence: TGCAGTGCCCAGGGACAGAAAGAGACCCAGTACTTC.

V is TRBV5-5 and J is TRBJ1-1; perhaps TRBD1 as D (5 bases). The germline V gene has CDR1 SGHKS and CDR2 YYEKEE (reference sequence). This CDR3 contains 16 residues. The germline V and J ends were trimmed by 4 bases and 8 bases, with 24 bases remaining between them. DNA for the CDR3: TGTGCCAGCAGCACCGGGACGGACTTCCCCCTGGGGGAAGCTTTCTTT. The encoded protein is CASSTGTDFPLGEAFF.

J is TRBJ2-3 and V is TRBV12-3 or TRBV12-4, with 9 bases matching TRBD1. The CDR3 has 15 amino acids. J lost 6 bases, V lost 5 bases, and 9 bases had no gene match. CDR3 residues: CASSPLGQGYDTQYF. The CDR3 DNA reads as TGTGCCAGCAGTCCCTTGGGACAGGGCTATGATACGCAGTATTTT.

This clonotype was seen only a few times. The chain employs TRBV6-1 and TRBJ2-7, with TRBD1 matching 10 bases. The J call may not be correct, given that the DNA end is closer to TRBJ2-5. There are 15 residues in the CDR3. Germline V gene lookup returns CDR1 MNHNS and CDR2 SASEGT. The CDR3 sequence: CASRPRQGAWETQYF. CDR3 bases: TGTGCCAGCAGACCTAGACAGGGGGCGTGGGAGACCCAGTACTTC.

CDR3 DNA: TGTGCCAGCAGTTATCAGGGGGGGATTGGCCAGCCCCAGCATTTT. This encodes CASSYQGGIGQPQHF. The chain recombines TRBV28 with TRBJ1-5; 7 nucleotides align to TRBD1. Germline V gene lookup returns CDR1 MDHEN and CDR2 SYDVKM. This CDR3 contains 15 residues. Trimming removed 4 bases from V and 7 bases from J; junction bases left unmatched: 10.

In this sample, this clonotype turned up a few times. CDR3 nucleotides: TGTGCCAGCAGCCGAAACTGGGACAGGGGGCGAAGTAGCACAGATACGCAGTATTTT. Protein product: CASSRNWDRGRSSTDTQYF. The chain recombines TRBV14 with TRBJ2-3; 12 bases line up with TRBD1. This CDR3 has 19 residues. V lost 4 bases to trimming and J lost 0 bases; unmatched junction nucleotides: 11. Germline CDR1 SGHDN, CDR2 FVKESK. Full variable domain (rest looked up from reference TRBV14 and TRBJ2-3): EAGVTQFPSHSVIEKGQTVTLRCDPISGHDNLYWYRRVMGKEIKFLLHFVKESKQDESGMPNNRFLAERTGGTYSTLKVQPAELEDSGVYFCASSRNWDRGRSSTDTQYFGPGTRLTVL.

Many counts were recorded for this clonotype. The chain is built from TRBV7-2 and TRBJ2-1; tentatively, D is TRBD2 (6 bases). Per germline, CDR1 SGHTA and CDR2 FQGNSA. This CDR3 comprises 16 residues. V was trimmed by 2 bases and J by 6 bases, leaving 17 bases between them. The chain's CDR3 is CASSLRNQREVNEQFF. The DNA of the CDR3 is TGTGCCAGCAGCTTACGGAATCAGAGGGAGGTCAATGAGCAGTTCTTC.

A few counts support this clonotype. This chain connects TRBV25-1 to TRBJ1-2, with D hard to call. V dropped 6 bases and J dropped 5 bases, with 13 bases sitting between them. Germline V gene sequence: CDR1 MGHDK, CDR2 SYGVNS. CDR3 length: 13 residues. This chain's CDR3 is CASRNEGKYGYTF. The CDR3 nucleotides are TGTGCCAGCAGGAACGAGGGTAAATATGGCTACACCTTC.

This clonotype showed up just a few times. The CDR3 region is CASSARDPGYRYNEQFF. DNA for the CDR3: TGTGCCAGCAGCGCCCGGGACCCGGGGTACAGATACAATGAGCAGTTCTTC. This chain links TRBV7-8 with TRBJ2-1, with D possibly called TRBD1 or TRBD2 (5 bases each). Germline V CDR1 and CDR2: SGHVS, FQNEAQ. Trimming stripped 5 bases from V and 4 bases from J, with 21 bases between. The CDR3 covers 17 residues. Full variable domain (outside the CDR3, taken from reference TRBV7-8 and TRBJ2-1): GAGVSQSPRYKVAKRGQDVALRCDPISGHVSLFWYQQALGQGPEFLTYFQNEAQLDKSGLPSDRFFAERPEGSVSTLKIQRTQQEDSAVYLCASSARDPGYRYNEQFFGPGTRLTVL.

The J gene is TRBJ2-6, the V gene TRBV29-1; D remains ambiguous. The germline V and J ends were trimmed by 4 bases and 0 bases, with 4 bases remaining between them. The germline V gene has CDR1 SQVTM and CDR2 ANQGSEA. The CDR3 runs to 13 residues. The CDR3 loop reads CSVGHSGANVLTF. The CDR3 DNA is TGCAGCGTTGGGCACTCTGGGGCCAACGTCCTGACTTTC.

The chain couples TRBV20-1 to TRBJ2-7; TRBD1 matches at 7 bases. The germline gives CDR1 DFQATT, CDR2 SNEGSKA (reference sequence). V was clipped by 5 bases and J by 3 bases; unmatched bases: 10. This CDR3 has 14 amino acids. In nucleotides, the CDR3 is TGCAGTGCTTTTCGGGACAGAGAGGGCTACGAGCAGTACTTC. Its protein product is CSAFRDREGYEQYF.

This clonotype was recorded a few times. V gene TRBV7-2 combines with J gene TRBJ1-2; D uncertain. The CDR3 runs to 13 residues. Per germline, CDR1 SGHTA and CDR2 FQGNSA. V shed 4 bases and J shed 4 bases, with 10 bases lying between them. DNA for the CDR3: TGTGCCAGCAGCTCTAGGACCTCCTATGGCTACACCTTC. Encoded protein: CASSSRTSYGYTF. Drawing the rest from reference TRBV7-2 and TRBJ1-2, the complete variable domain is GAGVSQSPSNKVTEKGKDVELRCDPISGHTALYWYRQSLGQGLEFLIYFQGNSAPDKSGLPSDRFSAERTGGSVSTLTIQRTQQEDSAVYLCASSSRTSYGYTFGSGTRLTVV.

The V call is TRBV5-6, the J call TRBJ2-5; no reliable D call. This CDR3 is built from 14 residues. Germline V gene sequence: CDR1 SGHDT, CDR2 YYEEEE. Trimming took 1 base from V and 5 from J, leaving 12 bases between them. The CDR3 is CASSLNWGMETQYF. DNA for the CDR3: TGTGCCAGCAGCTTGAATTGGGGTATGGAGACCCAGTACTTC. Combining the CDR3 with reference TRBV5-6 and TRBJ2-5 gives the whole variable domain DAGVTQSPTHLIKTRGQQVTLRCSPKSGHDTVSWYQQALGQGPQFIFQYYEEEERQRGNFPDRFSGHQFPNYSSELNVNALLLGDSALYLCASSLNWGMETQYFGPGTRLLVL.

The V call is TRBV20-1, the J call TRBJ2-1; weak D call: TRBD2 (6 bases). The V gene's germline CDR1 is DFQATT and CDR2 SNEGSKA (reference sequence). This CDR3 is 13 amino acids long. V lost 3 bases and J 6 bases, leaving 12 bases between the germline ends. CDR3 nucleotides: TGCAGTGCTAGTGGGGGGTTTCGCAATGAGCAGTTCTTC. It is translated as CSASGGFRNEQFF.

The rearrangement joins TRBV7-2 to TRBJ2-5, with 9 bases aligning to TRBD2. The CDR3 runs to 18 residues. The germline CDR1 and CDR2 sequences are SGHTA and FQGNSA. J gave up 2 bases and V 1 base, and 11 bases lay outside the gene matches. CDR3 amino acids: CASSLGRLGAGGQETQYF. The DNA for the CDR3 is TGTGCCAGCAGCTTAGGGAGGTTGGGTGCGGGGGGGCAAGAGACCCAGTACTTC.

This clonotype was detected a few times. The chain employs TRBV20-1 and TRBJ2-3, with 8 nucleotides matching TRBD2. V shed 3 bases, J shed 0 bases, and the junction held 17 bases outside the gene matches. This CDR3 is 19 amino acids long. CDR1 is DFQATT, CDR2 SNEGSKA, per germline (reference sequence). DNA of the CDR3: TGCAGTGCTAGTTCGACCCAGGCCTTCGCGGGAGGTAGCACAGATACGCAGTATTTT. The encoded protein is CSASSTQAFAGGSTDTQYF.

V and J are TRBV24-1 and TRBJ2-1; D perhaps matches TRBD1 (5 bases). Germline V gene data show CDR1 as KGHDR and CDR2 as SFDVKD. CDR3 length equals 15 residues. Trimming removed 1 base from V and 2 bases from J, with 8 bases in between. The CDR3 nucleotides are TGTGCCACCAGTGATTTTTCAGGGACCTACAATGAGCAGTTCTTC. It encodes CATSDFSGTYNEQFF.

The rearrangement links TRBV4-3 to TRBJ1-6; D gene uncertain. V dropped 0 bases and J dropped 8 bases, with 11 bases sitting between them. The CDR3 sequence is 15 residues long. CDR1 is LGHNA and CDR2 is YSLEER in the germline V gene. CDR3 sequence (DNA): TGCGCCAGCAGCCAAGACCCGGCGGGATATTCACCCCTCCACTTT. Encoded protein: CASSQDPAGYSPLHF.